This TCR beta chain appears in the sequencing data of a study of cytomegalovirus exposure and HLA in healthy donors. About the research overall: Sequencing of 150 million to 200 million T cells in an earlier analysis found 90 million to 120 million unique TCR beta sequences. Study findings and constraints: The authors enumerated over 150 TCR beta chains as linked to cytomegalovirus.

The primer mix had 60 Vbeta and 13 Jbeta primers. Data came from immunoSEQ multiplex PCR; TCRdb stores just in-frame clones and leaves some out. The table has under 200,000 clones, 85% seen once. Concerning this clone itself: The antigen is undetermined.

The V gene's germline CDR1 is KGHSH and CDR2 LQKENI. The CDR3 runs 14 residues. Trimming removed 8 bases from V and 2 bases from J; junction bases left unmatched: 6. Sequenced sample: PBMCs. The chain combines TRBV18 with TRBJ2-1; TRBD2 aligns across 7 bases. This sequence was found in a woman aged 50 to 60 in good health and CMV-seronegative. The CDR3: CASASGITYNEQFF. In DNA form, the CDR3 reads TGTGCCAGCGCTAGCGGAATTACCTACAATGAGCAGTTCTTC.